The next 20 T cell receptor beta chains were all read from a single sample in a study of Ad26.COV2.S vaccination and SARS-CoV-2 variants. Profiled with immunoSEQ multiplex PCR; TCRdb holds only in-frame clones, not every one. The sample shows approximately 350,000 clones, 83% of them seen only once. Treatment here: roughly 20 received Ad26.COV2.S at low or high dose, single or two shots; roughly 5 received placebo; per-sample allocation not given. Sampling took place 63 days after the first vaccine or placebo injection. This specimen consisted of peripheral blood, obtained in a trial of Ad26.COV2.S vaccine versus placebo. The receptor set was obtained from a person aged 18-65 years who received the Ad26.COV2.S COVID-19 vaccine or a placebo.

The chain combines TRBV29-1 with TRBJ1-1; D is ambiguous. Trimming removed 7 bases at V and 2 bases at J, with 11 bases between. The V gene's germline CDR1 is SQVTM and CDR2 ANQGSEA. The CDR3 is made up of 12 amino acids. The CDR3 region is CSAEGANTEAFF. The CDR3 coding sequence is TGCAGCGCCGAGGGTGCTAACACTGAAGCTTTCTTT.

The sample holds a few counts of this clone. V gene TRBV6-1 combines with J gene TRBJ2-5, with D perhaps TRBD2 (6 bases). The CDR3 extends over 13 amino acids. Germline CDR1 and CDR2: MNHNS and SASEGT. Trimming took off 1 base at V and 8 bases at J, with 11 bases between the two ends. This CDR3 reads CASSEEDYLTQYF. The CDR3, as DNA: TGTGCCAGCAGTGAAGAGGACTACCTCACCCAGTACTTC.

The chain is built from TRBV27 and TRBJ1-2, with D hard to call. This CDR3 has 15 amino acids. V was pared by 6 bases and J by 4 bases, with 18 bases between. Germline values: CDR1 MNHEY, CDR2 SMNVEV (reference sequence). CDR3 in amino acids: CASRVGLWGSYGYTF. CDR3 bases: TGTGCCAGCAGGGTGGGTTTATGGGGTAGCTATGGCTACACCTTC.

The J gene is TRBJ2-7, the V gene TRBV7-9; 7 nucleotides match TRBD2. The J segment lost 4 bases and the V segment lost 5 bases, leaving 11 bases of the junction unmatched. The germline CDR1 and CDR2 sequences are SEHNR and FQNEAQ (reference sequence). CDR3 size: 15 residues. CDR3 amino acids: CASSPRLARPYEQYF. DNA of the CDR3: TGTGCCAGCAGCCCTCGACTAGCACGGCCATACGAGCAGTACTTC.

In DNA form, the CDR3 reads TGTGCCAGCAGCGCCAGGACTAGCGGCGACAATGAGCAGTTCTTC. Amino acids: CASSARTSGDNEQFF. The V and J genes are TRBV7-6 and TRBJ2-1; 10 nucleotides agree with TRBD2. There are 15 residues in the CDR3. Germline lookup yields CDR1 SGHVS and CDR2 FNYEAQ. With 5 bases clipped from V and 5 bases from J, the junction kept 6 bases outside the gene matches.

CDR3 protein: CASSLTSDTQYF. Here the CDR3 DNA reads TGTGCCAGCAGTCTTACATCAGATACGCAGTATTTT. The chain recombines TRBV12-3 or TRBV12-4 with TRBJ2-3; no reliable D call. V lost 5 bases and J 4 bases, leaving 7 bases between the germline ends. The CDR3 is 12 amino acids.

The V call is TRBV30, the J call TRBJ2-1; TRBD2 aligns across 8 bases. Germline V CDR1 and CDR2: GTSNPN, SVGIG (reference sequence). The CDR3 runs to 14 residues. J lost 6 bases, V lost 3 bases, and 7 bases had no gene match. The CDR3 here is CAWSLSGSVNEQFF. In DNA, the CDR3 is TGTGCCTGGAGCCTGAGCGGGAGTGTCAATGAGCAGTTCTTC.

V gene TRBV6-1 combines with J gene TRBJ1-5, with D perhaps matching TRBD1 (6 bases). This CDR3 region has 16 residues. Germline V gives CDR1 MNHNS, CDR2 SASEGT. Trimming removed 1 base from V and 5 bases from J, with 15 bases in between. Here the CDR3 reads CASSEDGRGVYQPQHF. In DNA form, the CDR3 reads TGTGCCAGCAGTGAAGATGGCAGGGGCGTATATCAGCCCCAGCATTTT.

The chain recombines TRBV30 with TRBJ1-2, with 7 nucleotides matching TRBD1. J lost 7 bases, V lost 2 bases, and 4 bases had no gene match. This CDR3 is 12 amino acids long. The germline V gene encodes CDR1 GTSNPN and CDR2 SVGIG (reference sequence). The CDR3 bases are TGTGCCTGGAGTCCGACAGGGACTGGCTACACCTTC. Protein product: CAWSPTGTGYTF.

The chain employs TRBV6-6 and TRBJ2-5; a possible D gene is TRBD2 (7 bases). With 1 base removed from V and 5 bases from J, the gap between germline ends came to 11 bases. Germline-derived CDR1 and CDR2 are MNHNY and SVGAGI (reference sequence). CDR3 length equals 14 residues. This CDR3 reads CASSYWGGGETQYF. The CDR3 nucleotides read TGTGCCAGCAGTTACTGGGGGGGCGGTGAGACCCAGTACTTC.

Note on this clone: This same CDR3 is encoded by further DNA sequences in the sample. The chain carries TRBV18 and TRBJ2-3; TRBD1 agrees at 8 bases. The CDR3 spans 15 residues. Trimming at V came to 2 bases and at J to 2 bases, leaving 3 bases not matched to a gene. Germline CDR1 KGHSH, CDR2 LQKENI. CDR3 loop: CASSPGTGNTDTQYF. The DNA for the CDR3 is TGTGCCAGCTCACCAGGGACAGGAAACACAGATACGCAGTATTTT.

J is TRBJ1-5 and V is TRBV5-1; D is possibly TRBD1 (5 bases). The CDR3 totals 15 residues. CDR1 is SGHRS, CDR2 YFSETQ, per germline. The V end was cut by 0 bases, the J end by 4 bases, with 11 bases between. CDR3 in DNA: TGCGCCAGCAGCTTGGTAGCAGGGAGGAATCAGCCCCAGCATTTT. This sequence encodes CASSLVAGRNQPQHF.

The chain joins TRBV2 to TRBJ2-5, with 9 bases aligning to TRBD2. Germline V CDR1 and CDR2: SNHLY, FYNNEI. The V and J ends lost 7 bases and 5 bases, in that order; junction bases with no gene match: 11. This CDR3 contains 15 residues. The CDR3 sequence is CASKGDSGGLETQYF. The DNA for the CDR3 is TGTGCCAGCAAGGGTGATAGCGGGGGTCTTGAGACCCAGTACTTC.

V usage is TRBV11-1 and J usage is TRBJ2-5; TRBD2 aligns across 7 bases. This CDR3 comprises 16 residues. Germline trimming cut 2 bases from V and 2 bases from J; bases unmatched to any gene: 8. CDR1 and CDR2 from the germline V gene are SGHAT and FQDESV (reference sequence). CDR3 sequence (DNA): TGTGCCAGCAGCTTATTAACCGGGACTAAGCAAGAGACCCAGTACTTC. Encoded protein: CASSLLTGTKQETQYF. The full variable domain, rest sourced from reference TRBV11-1 and TRBJ2-5, is EAEVAQSPRYKITEKSQAVAFWCDPISGHATLYWYRQILGQGPELLVQFQDESVVDDSQLPKDRFSAERLKGVDSTLKIQPAELGDSAMYLCASSLLTGTKQETQYFGPGTRLLVL.

The rearrangement uses TRBV16 and TRBJ2-7, with 9 nucleotides matching TRBD1. With V trimmed by 4 bases and J by 6 bases, 10 bases remained unmatched. This CDR3 is 15 amino acids long. From germline, CDR1 is KGHSY and CDR2 FQNENV. The CDR3 region has the DNA TGTGCCAGCAGCCGCCCTGAGGACAGGGGTGGCGAGCAGTACTTC. It translates to CASSRPEDRGGEQYF.

The chain couples TRBV5-8 to TRBJ2-1; D gene unclear. Trimming removed 0 bases from V and 7 bases from J, with 11 bases in between. The CDR3 covers 14 residues. Germline V gene sequence: CDR1 SGHTS, CDR2 YDEGEE. CDR3 region: CASSLAPGANEQFF. For the CDR3, the DNA is TGTGCCAGCAGCTTGGCCCCAGGTGCGAATGAGCAGTTCTTC.

The chain joins TRBV23-1 to TRBJ2-2, with TRBD2 as a possible D gene (5 bases). TRBV23-1 is filed as an ORF, its function uncertain. This CDR3 has 17 amino acids. Trimming pared 0 bases from V and 1 base from J, leaving 12 bases between. CDR3 residues: CASSQSSGRGNTGELFF. In nucleotides, the CDR3 is TGCGCCAGCAGTCAATCCTCGGGCCGGGGGAACACCGGGGAGCTGTTTTTT.

The chain employs TRBV2 and TRBJ1-6, with D possibly matching TRBD1 (5 bases). Per the germline V gene, CDR1 is SNHLY and CDR2 is FYNNEI. V was trimmed by 4 bases and J by 10 bases, leaving 11 bases between them. The CDR3 has 13 residues. In nucleotides, the CDR3 is TGTGCCAGCAGTGTTGGGACGTCGTCACCCCTCCACTTT. Amino acid sequence: CASSVGTSSPLHF.

The chain joins TRBV11-2 to TRBJ2-1; a possible D gene is TRBD1 (6 bases). With 3 bases removed from V and 2 bases from J, the gap between germline ends came to 8 bases. CDR1 and CDR2 from the germline V gene are SGHAT and FQNNGV. This CDR3 comprises 14 residues. The chain's CDR3 is CASSFPGAYNEQFF. CDR3 DNA sequence: TGTGCCAGCAGCTTCCCAGGGGCCTACAATGAGCAGTTCTTC.

This chain links TRBV9 with TRBJ1-3; D is ambiguous. This CDR3 region has 15 residues. V gave up 2 bases and J gave up 2 bases, with 11 bases separating them. CDR1 SGDLS and CDR2 YYNGEE come from the germline V gene. CDR3 coding DNA: TGTGCCAGCAGCGTGGGTCTCCTCACTGGAAACACCATATATTTT. Amino acids: CASSVGLLTGNTIYF.